One and the same sample provided the 15 T cell receptor beta chains below, sequenced in a study of identical twins. MiXCR was run by TCRdb on the 5' RACE reads, yielding one entry per CDR3 protein. The table has around 490,000 distinct CDR3 sequences, around 22% seen once. The data also belong to a second study, concerning yellow fever vaccine responses in identical twins.

Sequencing was carried out using CD4+ T cells sorted from blood. The receptors were gathered from a woman under 30 in good health.

This clonotype has just a few counts. V usage is TRBV9 and J usage is TRBJ1-2, with D unclear. Trimming took 0 bases from V and 8 from J, leaving 14 bases between them. Germline CDR1 SGDLS, CDR2 YYNGEE. CDR3 size: 14 residues. CDR3: CASSVERTGRGYTF. The CDR3 nucleotides read TGTGCCAGCAGCGTAGAGAGAACTGGGAGAGGCTACACCTTC. Full variable domain (missing parts from reference TRBV9 and TRBJ1-2): DSGVTQTPKHLITATGQRVTLRCSPRSGDLSVYWYQQSLDQGLQFLIQYYNGEERAKGNILERFSAQQFPDLHSELNLSSLELGDSALYFCASSVERTGRGYTFGSGTRLTVV.

The chain employs TRBV2 and TRBJ2-3; tentative D call: TRBD2 (6 bases). Between the trimmed V and J ends, which lost 7 bases and 1 base, there was a span of 15 bases. This CDR3 comprises 15 residues. The germline V gene encodes CDR1 SNHLY and CDR2 FYNNEI. The CDR3 region has the DNA TGTGCCAGCACCGCGGGGAATTACCGCACAGATACGCAGTATTTT. Residues: CASTAGNYRTDTQYF.

The rearrangement joins TRBV7-6 to TRBJ2-2, with D possibly matching TRBD2 (6 bases). The CDR3 is made up of 15 amino acids. V was clipped by 5 bases and J by 8 bases, with 18 bases between them. Germline-derived CDR1 and CDR2 are SGHVS and FNYEAQ. CDR3 loop: CASSPGTHYRGELFF. In nucleotides, the CDR3 is TGTGCCAGCAGCCCCGGGACTCACTACAGGGGGGAGCTGTTTTTT.

This clonotype was counted between two and nine times. CDR3 loop: CASSPRRTMNTEAFF. CDR3 coding DNA: TGCGCCAGCAGCCCCAGACGGACCATGAACACTGAAGCTTTCTTT. The chain employs TRBV5-1 and TRBJ1-1, with D uncertain. The CDR3 runs to 15 residues. Trimming left V 4 bases short and J 0 bases short, with 13 bases between. Per germline, CDR1 SGHRS and CDR2 YFSETQ.

J is TRBJ2-1 and V is TRBV5-1, with TRBD1 matching 7 bases. V gave up 1 base and J gave up 6 bases; unmatched junction bases: 10. Per germline, CDR1 SGHRS and CDR2 YFSETQ. The length of the CDR3 is 16 residues. CDR3 in DNA: TGCGCCAGCAGCTTGAACACAGGGGCCCAAGGCAATGAGCAGTTCTTC. Amino acid sequence: CASSLNTGAQGNEQFF.

This clonotype was detected a few times. V gene TRBV19 combines with J gene TRBJ1-1, with a tentative D call TRBD1 (6 bases). This CDR3 spans 13 amino acids. The germline CDR1 and CDR2 sequences are LNHDA and SQIVND (reference sequence). With 6 bases removed from V and 10 bases from J, the gap between germline ends came to 18 bases. CDR3 loop: CASRKEGRGRAFF. In DNA, the CDR3 is TGTGCCAGTAGAAAGGAGGGCAGGGGCAGAGCTTTCTTT.

V is TRBV7-6 and J is TRBJ2-3; D is unclear. Trimming removed 5 bases at V and 4 bases at J, with 7 bases between. The CDR3 loop spans 12 amino acids. CDR1 is SGHVS, CDR2 FNYEAQ, per germline. CDR3 coding DNA: TGTGCCAGCAGCCCAGTGTCAGATACGCAGTATTTT. It is translated as CASSPVSDTQYF.

There are a few counts of this clonotype. The V call is TRBV9, the J call TRBJ2-6, with 9 bases fitting TRBD2. The CDR3 runs 17 residues. Germline V gene lookup returns CDR1 SGDLS and CDR2 YYNGEE. Unmatched junction bases numbered 6, after V lost 2 bases and J lost 3 bases. Here the CDR3 DNA reads TGTGCCAGCAGCGTGGCTAGCGGGAATAGTGGGGCCAACGTCCTGACTTTC. This encodes CASSVASGNSGANVLTF.

The chain combines TRBV3-1 with TRBJ1-2; 7 nucleotides match TRBD1. The CDR3 extends over 15 amino acids. Germline CDR1 LGHDT, CDR2 YNNKEL (reference sequence). With 5 bases clipped from V and 4 bases from J, the junction kept 10 bases outside the gene matches. This chain's CDR3 is CASSSPGGGSYGYTF. Here the CDR3 DNA reads TGTGCCAGCAGCTCCCCAGGGGGGGGCTCCTATGGCTACACCTTC.

This clonotype was seen only a few times. Here the CDR3 DNA reads TGCGCCAGCAGCTTGGTCGGGGGGGCAACTAATGAAAAACTGTTTTTT. This sequence encodes CASSLVGGATNEKLFF. V gene TRBV5-1 combines with J gene TRBJ1-4; tentatively, D is TRBD1 (5 bases). This CDR3 is 16 amino acids long. Trimming shortened V by 0 bases and J by 0 bases, and 9 bases separated the two germline ends. CDR1 SGHRS and CDR2 YFSETQ come from the germline V gene.

The V gene is TRBV6-1, the J gene TRBJ2-1; D is uncertain. V dropped 6 bases and J dropped 2 bases, with 14 bases sitting between them. Germline V gene data show CDR1 as MNHNS and CDR2 as SASEGT. The CDR3 is 15 amino acids. The CDR3 loop is CASSRTHNPYNEQFF. CDR3 sequence (DNA): TGTGCCAGCAGCCGGACCCACAACCCCTACAATGAGCAGTTCTTC.

This clonotype is judged medium-sized. The chain uses TRBV3-1 and TRBJ1-5, with a tentative D call TRBD1 (6 bases). Germline V gene data show CDR1 as LGHDT and CDR2 as YNNKEL (reference sequence). Between the trimmed V and J ends, which lost 0 bases and 4 bases, there was a span of 13 bases. This CDR3 is built from 16 residues. The CDR3 sequence is CASSQDVRGENQPQHF. CDR3 sequence (DNA): TGTGCCAGCAGCCAAGATGTAAGGGGGGAAAATCAGCCCCAGCATTTT.

The genes are TRBV20-1 and TRBJ2-7; D is undetermined. The length of the CDR3 is 11 residues. V lost 2 bases, J lost 3 bases, and 5 bases lay in between. Germline V gene sequence: CDR1 DFQATT, CDR2 SNEGSKA (reference sequence). CDR3 protein: CSARKYYEQYF. The DNA for the CDR3 is TGCAGTGCTAGAAAATACTACGAGCAGTACTTC.

The chain employs TRBV29-1 and TRBJ2-7, with TRBD1 matching 7 bases. V was clipped by 5 bases and J by 6 bases; unmatched bases: 13. Germline CDR1 reads SQVTM; CDR2 reads ANQGSEA. The CDR3 totals 14 residues. CDR3 amino acids: CSVTPRGSGGEQYF. For the CDR3, the DNA is TGCAGCGTTACCCCCCGAGGGTCAGGGGGCGAGCAGTACTTC.

DNA for the CDR3: TGCAGTGCTAGCCTAGCGGGAATAGCAAGATGGTTCTTC. This translates into CSASLAGIARWFF. The gene calls are TRBV20-1 and TRBJ2-1; 9 bases fit TRBD2. The length of the CDR3 is 13 residues. CDR1 is DFQATT and CDR2 is SNEGSKA in the germline V gene (reference sequence). Trimming removed 3 bases from V and 15 bases from J; junction bases left unmatched: 12.